Below are 27 T cell receptor beta chains sequenced from a single sample in a study of T cell clones after liver transplantation. Generated by immunoSEQ multiplex PCR, the TCRdb table keeps only in-frame clones and is missing some. The data contain 15,000 to 20,000 clones, more than 75% of them singletons. The input for sequencing was CD8+ T cells from blood, taken less than 50 months after liver transplant. The receptors were sampled from a human patient who received a liver transplant. Part of the T cell pool may stem from the graft donor.

The chain uses TRBV19 and TRBJ2-1, with 8 positions matching TRBD2. Trimming took 3 bases from V and 8 from J; bases not matched to a gene: 15. Germline CDR1 reads LNHDA; CDR2 reads SQIVND (reference sequence). This CDR3 contains 17 residues. DNA for the CDR3: TGTGCCAGTAGTATGGCGAGCGGGGGACCCAAGGGGCATGAGCAGTTCTTC. It is translated as CASSMASGGPKGHEQFF.

The V call is TRBV6-1, the J call TRBJ2-6; D uncertain. The germline gives CDR1 MNHNS, CDR2 SASEGT. V dropped 1 base and J dropped 0 bases, with 4 bases sitting between them. The CDR3 has 15 residues. The CDR3 sequence is CASSEDNSGANVLTF. The CDR3 DNA reads as TGTGCCAGCAGTGAAGATAACTCTGGGGCCAACGTCCTGACTTTC.

V gene TRBV27 combines with J gene TRBJ2-7, with D possibly matching TRBD2 (6 bases). The germline V and J ends were trimmed by 4 bases and 1 base, with 11 bases remaining between them. The CDR3 has 14 residues. Germline CDR1 is MNHEY and CDR2 is SMNVEV (reference sequence). In DNA form, the CDR3 reads TGTGCCAGCAGTTGGGCGGGGAAATCCTACGAGCAGTACTTC. This sequence encodes CASSWAGKSYEQYF.

This rearrangement joins TRBV7-6 to TRBJ1-1; 9 nucleotides agree with TRBD1. The CDR3 extends over 15 amino acids. J gave up 7 bases and V 5 bases, and 11 bases lay outside the gene matches. CDR1 is SGHVS, CDR2 FNYEAQ, per germline. CDR3 DNA sequence: TGTGCCAGCAGCGTCGAACCGGGGACAGGGCTTGAAGCTTTCTTT. Amino acid sequence: CASSVEPGTGLEAFF.

The rearrangement links TRBV4-1 to TRBJ2-5; D not certain. The CDR3 has 14 residues. V lost 0 bases, J lost 2 bases, and 7 bases lay in between. Per germline, CDR1 MGHRA and CDR2 YSYEKL. CDR3: CASSQDSAQETQYF. Here the CDR3 DNA reads TGCGCCAGCAGCCAAGACTCGGCTCAAGAGACCCAGTACTTC.

This rearrangement joins TRBV19 to TRBJ1-1; TRBD1 matches 8 bases. The CDR3 runs to 14 residues. Unmatched junction bases numbered 7, after V lost 5 bases and J lost 5 bases. Germline CDR1 is LNHDA and CDR2 is SQIVND (reference sequence). This CDR3 is CASSLRQGRTEAFF. As DNA, the CDR3 is TGTGCCAGTAGTCTCAGACAGGGGAGGACTGAAGCTTTCTTT.

This clone was observed a single time. The rearrangement uses TRBV7-9 and TRBJ2-6; D gene uncertain. Trimming took 1 base from V and 1 from J, leaving 17 bases between them. There are 19 residues in the CDR3. Germline V gene lookup returns CDR1 SEHNR and CDR2 FQNEAQ (reference sequence). Here the CDR3 DNA reads TGTGCCAGCAGCTTAGGAGTCCCCAAGCCCGGTTCTGGGGCCAACGTCCTGACTTTC. It specifies CASSLGVPKPGSGANVLTF.

The rearrangement uses TRBV9 and TRBJ2-5; 8 bases agree with TRBD2. The CDR3 contains 19 residues. Germline values: CDR1 SGDLS, CDR2 YYNGEE. J was trimmed by 2 bases and V by 4 bases; bases with no gene match: 19. This CDR3 is CASSSTGGPARYHQETQYF. The CDR3 DNA reads as TGTGCCAGCAGCTCGACGGGGGGGCCCGCCCGTTATCATCAAGAGACCCAGTACTTC.

This clone came up a few times. V gene TRBV29-1 combines with J gene TRBJ2-3; no reliable D call. From germline, CDR1 is SQVTM and CDR2 ANQGSEA. Trimming removed 4 bases from V and 1 base from J, with 9 bases in between. This CDR3 spans 13 amino acids. The CDR3 DNA follows: TGCAGCGTTGTAACTCCCGGCACAGATACGCAGTATTTT. It is translated as CSVVTPGTDTQYF.

The chain joins TRBV5-6 to TRBJ1-1; perhaps TRBD1 as D (5 bases). Germline-derived CDR1 and CDR2 are SGHDT and YYEEEE. The length of the CDR3 is 12 residues. V was clipped by 0 bases and J by 8 bases, with 8 bases between them. As DNA, the CDR3 is TGTGCCAGCAGCTTGGTGGGGCGGGAAGCTTTCTTT. It yields the protein CASSLVGREAFF.

This chain links TRBV9 with TRBJ1-1, with TRBD1 as a possible D gene (5 bases). Per the germline V gene, CDR1 is SGDLS and CDR2 is YYNGEE. The V end was cut by 3 bases, the J end by 7 bases, with 10 bases between. This CDR3 is built from 12 residues. The CDR3 sequence: CASSGGDGEAFF. CDR3 DNA sequence: TGTGCCAGCAGCGGCGGGGACGGTGAAGCTTTCTTT.

The chain has TRBV11-2 and TRBJ1-2; no firm D call. In germline, CDR1 is SGHAT, CDR2 FQNNGV. The CDR3 has 17 amino acids. The ends were cut back, 5 bases at V and 4 bases at J, with 23 bases in the middle. CDR3 protein: CASSPPEEAASIYGYTF. CDR3 coding DNA: TGTGCCAGCAGCCCGCCCGAAGAGGCAGCATCTATCTATGGCTACACCTTC.

The rearrangement links TRBV6-6 to TRBJ2-5; D is unresolved. There are 13 residues in the CDR3. Germline V CDR1 and CDR2: MNHNY, SVGAGI (reference sequence). With 3 bases removed from V and 1 base from J, the gap between germline ends came to 6 bases. CDR3 coding DNA: TGTGCCAGCAGTTATCGAGTCCAAGAGACCCAGTACTTC. Translating gives CASSYRVQETQYF.

This sequence joins TRBV28 and TRBJ2-7, with TRBD2 matching over 10 bases. CDR3 length: 15 residues. Losses at the gene ends were 4 bases for V and 2 bases for J; bases not matched to a gene: 5. Germline V lookup: CDR1 MDHEN, CDR2 SYDVKM. The CDR3 DNA sequence: TGTGCCAGCAGTTCGGGACTAGCGCGACCCTACGAGCAGTACTTC. It translates to CASSSGLARPYEQYF.

With respect to this clone: One end of the junction fails to match germline, which may point to a read error. The genes are TRBV3-1 (or the pseudogene TRBV3-2) and TRBJ2-7; 7 bases match TRBD1. The CDR3 has 8 residues. CDR1 is LGHDT and CDR2 is YNNKEL in the germline V gene (reference sequence). In DNA form, the CDR3 reads TGTGCGAGTAGGGGACAGATCTTC. Protein sequence: CASRGQIF.

CDR3 in DNA: TGTGCCAGCAGCCCAATCCGGGACTACGTCTACGAGCAGTACTTC. Translation gives CASSPIRDYVYEQYF. The gene calls are TRBV7-9 and TRBJ2-7; 7 bases map to TRBD2. This CDR3 contains 15 residues. CDR1 SEHNR and CDR2 FQNEAQ come from the germline V gene (reference sequence). Trimming removed 5 bases from V and 3 bases from J; junction bases left unmatched: 10. Full variable domain (rest looked up from reference TRBV7-9 and TRBJ2-7): DTGVSQNPRHKITKRGQNVTFRCDPISEHNRLYWYRQTLGQGPEFLTYFQNEAQLEKSRLLSDRFSAERPKGSFSTLEIQRTEQGDSAMYLCASSPIRDYVYEQYFGPGTRLTVT.

This chain uses TRBV6-5 with TRBJ1-4, with a possible D match to TRBD1 (5 bases). Germline CDR1 is MNHEY and CDR2 is SVGAGI. The V gene lost 7 bases and the J gene lost 5 bases, with 17 bases spanning the gap. This CDR3 contains 15 residues. The CDR3 loop reads CASTLTEKGNEKLFF. The CDR3 DNA reads TGTGCCAGCACCCTCACGGAAAAGGGGAATGAAAAACTGTTTTTT.

The chain links TRBV9 to TRBJ2-7; 9 bases align to TRBD2. In germline, CDR1 is SGDLS, CDR2 YYNGEE. The ends lost 2 bases at V and 2 bases at J; junction bases unmatched: 2. The CDR3 is 14 amino acids. For the CDR3, the DNA is TGTGCCAGCAGCGTGTCTAGCGGGGCCTACGAGCAGTACTTC. Its translation is CASSVSSGAYEQYF.

By frequency in the sample, this clone is medium-sized (0.01 to 0.1%). This chain joins TRBV7-2 and TRBJ1-3; D ambiguous. V lost 5 bases and J 1 base, leaving 9 bases between the germline ends. There are 14 residues in the CDR3. The germline gives CDR1 SGHTA, CDR2 FQGNSA. CDR3: CASSPTESGNTIYF. CDR3 DNA sequence: TGTGCCAGCAGCCCCACGGAGTCTGGAAACACCATATATTTT. The variable domain in full, with the rest retrieved from reference TRBV7-2 and TRBJ1-3, is GAGVSQSPSNKVTEKGKDVELRCDPISGHTALYWYRQSLGQGLEFLIYFQGNSAPDKSGLPSDRFSAERTGGSVSTLTIQRTQQEDSAVYLCASSPTESGNTIYFGEGSWLTVV.

The chain uses TRBV7-7 and TRBJ2-7, with D unclear. CDR1 SSHAT and CDR2 FNYEAQ come from the germline V gene (reference sequence). V lost 1 base, J lost 3 bases, and 10 bases lay in between. This CDR3 comprises 14 residues. The CDR3 nucleotides are TGTGCCAGCAGCTTAGTTGGTAGTGGCTACGAGCAGTACTTC. Amino acids: CASSLVGSGYEQYF.

The V call is TRBV19, the J call TRBJ2-1; 10 bases line up with TRBD2. Germline-derived CDR1 and CDR2 are LNHDA and SQIVND (reference sequence). CDR3 length: 16 amino acids. With V trimmed by 1 base and J by 6 bases, 6 bases remained unmatched. CDR3 in DNA: TGTGCCAGTAGTATAGTAGCGGGAGGTCAGGCCAATGAGCAGTTCTTC. Protein: CASSIVAGGQANEQFF.

Written as DNA, the CDR3 is TGTGCCAGCAGCGGCACATTCTGGCGGCCACCCTACGAGCAGTACTTC. This codes for CASSGTFWRPPYEQYF. The J gene is TRBJ2-7, the V gene TRBV5-6; unclear D gene. The CDR3 spans 16 residues. Germline V gene data show CDR1 as SGHDT and CDR2 as YYEEEE. Trimming removed 4 bases at V and 2 bases at J, with 19 bases between. Complete variable domain (other parts from reference TRBV5-6 and TRBJ2-7): DAGVTQSPTHLIKTRGQQVTLRCSPKSGHDTVSWYQQALGQGPQFIFQYYEEEERQRGNFPDRFSGHQFPNYSSELNVNALLLGDSALYLCASSGTFWRPPYEQYFGPGTRLTVT.

The rearrangement joins TRBV4-2 to TRBJ2-1; TRBD2 matches at 8 bases. In germline, CDR1 is LGHNA, CDR2 YNFKEQ. CDR3 size: 14 residues. Trimming cost V 1 base and J 8 bases; bases outside gene matches: 4. The CDR3 DNA sequence: TGTGCCAGCAGCCAAGGCGGGGGGAGGTATGAGCAGTTCTTC. Translation gives CASSQGGGRYEQFF.

V gene TRBV5-4 combines with J gene TRBJ1-1; D unresolved. Deletions cut 2 bases from V and 0 bases from J, with 2 bases between. The CDR3 has 12 residues. The germline CDR1 and CDR2 sequences are SGHNT and YYREEE (reference sequence). CDR3 sequence (DNA): TGTGCCAGCAGCTTCCTGAACACTGAAGCTTTCTTT. This gives the protein CASSFLNTEAFF.

V and J are TRBV19 and TRBJ2-3, with 12 bases fitting TRBD2. Germline assignment: CDR1 LNHDA and CDR2 SQIVND (reference sequence). CDR3 length: 16 amino acids. V was pared by 4 bases and J by 5 bases, with 7 bases of the junction left unmatched. The CDR3 spells CASSTTSGRVEDTQYF. CDR3 coding DNA: TGTGCCAGTAGTACGACTAGCGGGAGAGTGGAAGATACGCAGTATTTT. Using reference TRBV19 and TRBJ2-3 for the parts outside the CDR3, the full variable domain is DGGITQSPKYLFRKEGQNVTLSCEQNLNHDAMYWYRQDPGQGLRLIYYSQIVNDFQKGDIAEGYSVSREKKESFPLTVTSAQKNPTAFYLCASSTTSGRVEDTQYFGPGTRLTVL.

This clone occurred a few times. This chain joins TRBV19 and TRBJ2-7; D unresolved. CDR1 and CDR2 from the germline V gene are LNHDA and SQIVND (reference sequence). V dropped 3 bases and J dropped 0 bases, with 6 bases sitting between them. The CDR3 runs to 13 residues. The CDR3 protein is CASSMFRSYEQYF. As DNA, the CDR3 is TGTGCCAGTAGTATGTTCCGCTCCTACGAGCAGTACTTC.

This clone is labeled as medium-sized. The rearrangement uses TRBV5-1 and TRBJ2-7, with TRBD1 matching 8 bases. The CDR3 totals 14 residues. Germline V gene lookup returns CDR1 SGHRS and CDR2 YFSETQ. After removal of 0 bases from V and 6 bases from J, the junction contained 5 bases not matched to a gene. CDR3 coding DNA: TGCGCCAGCAGCTTGGAGACAGGGGCAGGCGAGCAGTACTTC. This codes for CASSLETGAGEQYF.